This T cell receptor beta chain emerged from a study of blood T cell repertoires in COVID-19. Across the study: The cDNA or gDNA used as material had been derived from T cells, B-cell-depleted T cells, or PBMCs.

Measured with immunoSEQ multiplex PCR; TCRdb has only the in-frame clones, and not every one. The sample shows about 270,000 clones, 85% to 95% of them seen only once. Participant age was about 18 to 100 years, and participants resided in fewer than 25 US areas. CDR3 length equals 15 residues. V lost 2 bases, J lost 4 bases, and 14 bases lay in between. The V gene's germline CDR1 is LGHNA and CDR2 YSLEER. This TCR came from a man aged 35 to 55 who had been exposed to COVID-19. This chain uses TRBV4-3 with TRBJ1-1; no definite D call. Material for sequencing was PBMCs or T cells enriched from blood (not recorded which). In nucleotides, the CDR3 is TGCGCCAGCAGCCAAAGATTAGGAGGGAGCACTGAAGCTTTCTTT. It codes for CASSQRLGGSTEAFF.